A single sample gave rise to the 26 T cell receptor beta chains below, sequenced in a study of CD8 T cells in Susac syndrome. An amount of RNA that ranged from roughly 0.5 to 1 ug was reverse transcribed with random hexamers. One entry per CDR3 protein results from TCRdb running MiXCR on the immunoSEQ multiplex PCR reads. Among roughly 200,000 distinct CDR3 sequences, approximately 95% were seen once, and the ten largest hold 0.15% to 0.2%. Material: CD8+ T cells from PBMCs. All receptors derive from a human donor with multiple sclerosis.

The rearrangement uses TRBV15 and TRBJ1-1; D is uncertain. This CDR3 has 17 residues. V gave up 0 bases and J gave up 1 base, with 15 bases separating them. Germline V gives CDR1 LNHNV, CDR2 YYDKDF (reference sequence). The DNA for the CDR3 is TGTGCCACCAGCAGAGAAATACTTTCGAACCCGAACACTGAAGCTTTCTTT. This sequence encodes CATSREILSNPNTEAFF.

The chain carries TRBV9 and TRBJ2-1; the D gene is possibly TRBD2 (5 bases). The CDR3 is 15 amino acids. V was cut by 0 bases and J by 7 bases, with 14 bases left in between. CDR1 is SGDLS, CDR2 YYNGEE, per germline. The CDR3 reads CASSVAADRWNEQFF. The DNA of the CDR3 is TGTGCCAGCAGCGTAGCAGCGGACCGATGGAATGAGCAGTTCTTC.

This clonotype was seen just once. This rearrangement joins TRBV15 to TRBJ1-5, with a tentative D call TRBD1 (5 bases). CDR1 and CDR2 from the germline V gene are LNHNV and YYDKDF (reference sequence). The ends were cut back, 1 base at V and 0 bases at J, with 10 bases in the middle. CDR3 length: 16 residues. CDR3 sequence (DNA): TGTGCCACCAGCAGAGGCGGGACGTATAGCAATCAGCCCCAGCATTTT. It translates to CATSRGGTYSNQPQHF.

The V and J genes are TRBV18 and TRBJ2-1; the D gene is possibly TRBD2 (6 bases). Germline CDR1 and CDR2: KGHSH and LQKENI. The CDR3 is made up of 16 amino acids. V gave up 3 bases and J gave up 1 base, with 13 bases separating them. The CDR3 here is CASSPLGGKSYNEQFF. The CDR3 bases are TGTGCCAGCTCACCCCTAGGCGGGAAGTCCTACAATGAGCAGTTCTTC.

The chain uses TRBV29-1 and TRBJ2-7, with 8 bases lining up with TRBD1. This CDR3 is 14 amino acids long. The V and J ends lost 1 base and 2 bases, in that order; junction bases with no gene match: 4. Germline loops: CDR1 SQVTM, CDR2 ANQGSEA. CDR3: CSVEGTGKAYEQYF. For the CDR3, the DNA is TGCAGCGTTGAAGGGACAGGGAAGGCCTACGAGCAGTACTTC.

The gene calls are TRBV4-1 and TRBJ2-2; D is ambiguous. CDR1 MGHRA and CDR2 YSYEKL come from the germline V gene. There are 12 residues in the CDR3. The V end lost 3 bases, the J end lost 5 bases, and 4 bases lay between the germline ends. CDR3 protein: CASSHLTGELFF. DNA for the CDR3: TGCGCCAGCAGCCATTTAACCGGGGAGCTGTTTTTT.

This clonotype has only one observation. V and J are TRBV3-1 and TRBJ2-7; no firm D call. CDR1 and CDR2 from the germline V gene are LGHDT and YNNKEL (reference sequence). The V gene lost 1 base and the J gene lost 3 bases, with 7 bases spanning the gap. The CDR3 totals 13 residues. This chain's CDR3 is CASSQGYDYEQYF. As DNA, the CDR3 is TGTGCCAGCAGCCAAGGTTACGACTACGAGCAGTACTTC.

This chain links TRBV2 with TRBJ2-5; D might be TRBD2 (6 bases). Trimming removed 3 bases at V and 2 bases at J, with 13 bases between. CDR1 is SNHLY and CDR2 is FYNNEI in the germline V gene. There are 15 residues in the CDR3. The chain's CDR3 is CASSDQGLKQETQYF. The CDR3 DNA is TGTGCCAGCAGTGACCAGGGACTTAAACAAGAGACCCAGTACTTC.

The gene calls are TRBV11-2 and TRBJ2-3; D uncertain. CDR1 and CDR2 from the germline V gene are SGHAT and FQNNGV. This CDR3 is built from 16 residues. The V end lost 5 bases, the J end lost 3 bases, and 18 bases lay between the germline ends. CDR3 nucleotide sequence: TGTGCCAGCAGCCAGGACCACCTCTTATTAACAGATACGCAGTATTTT. It is translated as CASSQDHLLLTDTQYF.

V is TRBV13 and J is TRBJ2-7, with 8 bases aligning to TRBD1. This CDR3 is 15 amino acids long. Germline CDR1 and CDR2: PRHDT and FYEKMQ (reference sequence). J was trimmed by 2 bases and V by 2 bases; bases with no gene match: 5. CDR3 DNA: TGTGCCAGCAGCTTAAGGACAGGGAAGACCTACGAGCAGTACTTC. Amino acids: CASSLRTGKTYEQYF. Full variable domain (rest looked up from reference TRBV13 and TRBJ2-7): AAGVIQSPRHLIKEKRETATLKCYPIPRHDTVYWYQQGPGQDPQFLISFYEKMQSDKGSIPDRFSAQQFSDYHSELNMSSLELGDSALYFCASSLRTGKTYEQYFGPGTRLTVT.

This clonotype was observed once. V usage is TRBV19 and J usage is TRBJ2-7; TRBD1 matches 9 bases. J was trimmed by 1 base and V by 4 bases; bases with no gene match: 5. Germline V lookup: CDR1 LNHDA, CDR2 SQIVND (reference sequence). CDR3 length: 15 residues. CDR3 region: CASSTGTGTSYEQYF. The CDR3 region has the DNA TGTGCCAGTAGTACCGGGACAGGGACATCCTACGAGCAGTACTTC.

This clonotype came up once. The chain has TRBV7-2 and TRBJ2-7; 9 bases align to TRBD2. V lost 1 base to trimming and J lost 3 bases; unmatched junction nucleotides: 7. This CDR3 region has 16 residues. Looked up from germline, CDR1 is SGHTA and CDR2 is FQGNSA. The CDR3 spells CASSLEGAGGNYEQYF. The CDR3 DNA reads as TGTGCCAGCAGCTTAGAGGGGGCGGGAGGGAACTACGAGCAGTACTTC.

V usage is TRBV7-9 and J usage is TRBJ2-3; D not resolved. Germline V gene sequence: CDR1 SEHNR, CDR2 FQNEAQ (reference sequence). Deletions cut 5 bases from V and 5 bases from J, with 11 bases between. The CDR3 has 13 residues. Here the CDR3 reads CASSHPTVDTQYF. In DNA, the CDR3 is TGTGCCAGCAGCCACCCCACGGTAGATACGCAGTATTTT.

This chain joins TRBV5-1 and TRBJ1-2; weak D call: TRBD1 (5 bases). CDR3 length: 15 amino acids. From germline, CDR1 is SGHRS and CDR2 YFSETQ. Trimming stripped 2 bases from V and 6 bases from J, with 17 bases between. The CDR3 region has the DNA TGCGCCAGCAGCTTTTCGGGGCCCGTGGGGGATGGCTACACCTTC. It yields the protein CASSFSGPVGDGYTF.

The count of this clonotype is one. The J gene is TRBJ2-1, the V gene TRBV5-8; D is undetermined. CDR1 and CDR2 (germline): SGHTS, YDEGEE. The CDR3 is 12 amino acids. V lost 0 bases to trimming and J lost 7 bases, with 5 bases between them. CDR3 coding DNA: TGTGCCAGCAGCTTGGTTGTGAATGAGCAGTTCTTC. Its protein product is CASSLVVNEQFF. Together with reference TRBV5-8 and TRBJ2-1, the CDR3 gives the full variable domain: EAGVTQSPTHLIKTRGQQATLRCSPISGHTSVYWYQQALGLGLQFLLWYDEGEERNRGNFPPRFSGRQFPNYSSELNVNALELEDSALYLCASSLVVNEQFFGPGTRLTVL.

The CDR3 loop reads CASSGLRNTEAFF. The CDR3 nucleotides read TGTGCCAGCAGTGGACTCAGGAACACTGAAGCTTTCTTT. V and J are TRBV27 and TRBJ1-1; D is uncertain. Trimming shortened V by 5 bases and J by 1 base, and 8 bases separated the two germline ends. The length of the CDR3 is 13 residues. Germline-derived CDR1 and CDR2 are MNHEY and SMNVEV (reference sequence).

This clonotype was recorded a few times. The CDR3 loop is CASRGSGNTIYF. Here the CDR3 DNA reads TGTGCCAGCCGGGGCTCTGGAAACACCATATATTTT. The chain couples TRBV9 to TRBJ1-3; D uncertain. V dropped 7 bases and J dropped 0 bases, with 5 bases sitting between them. Per germline, CDR1 SGDLS and CDR2 YYNGEE. This CDR3 comprises 12 residues.

The CDR3, as DNA: TGTGCCAGCAGTGTTTGGGGTGAAAGCACTGAAGCTTTCTTT. It codes for CASSVWGESTEAFF. The chain recombines TRBV2 with TRBJ1-1, with unresolved D. Germline V gene lookup returns CDR1 SNHLY and CDR2 FYNNEI. This CDR3 contains 14 residues. The ends were cut back, 4 bases at V and 4 bases at J, with 13 bases in the middle.

The chain couples TRBV9 to TRBJ1-2; D possibly corresponds to TRBD1 (5 bases). Germline V gives CDR1 SGDLS, CDR2 YYNGEE. V was cut by 10 bases and J by 4 bases, with 17 bases left in between. There are 13 residues in the CDR3. Here the CDR3 reads CASRGGLPYGYTF. CDR3 DNA: TGTGCCTCCCGGGGGGGACTTCCCTATGGCTACACCTTC.

This chain connects TRBV4-1 to TRBJ2-4, with D maybe TRBD2 (5 bases). The germline V gene has CDR1 MGHRA and CDR2 YSYEKL. Trimming removed 4 bases from V and 6 bases from J, with 19 bases in between. The CDR3 extends over 16 amino acids. The CDR3 bases are TGCGCCAGCAGCCCCCAAGATCCTTTGGACTTAAACATTCAGTACTTC. Translation gives CASSPQDPLDLNIQYF.

V usage is TRBV5-1 and J usage is TRBJ2-3; D is undetermined. The CDR3 is made up of 14 amino acids. The V end was cut by 0 bases, the J end by 6 bases, with 11 bases between. Germline V gives CDR1 SGHRS, CDR2 YFSETQ. In nucleotides, the CDR3 is TGCGCCAGCAGCTTGGTTGGGGTGTGGGATACGCAGTATTTT. It is translated as CASSLVGVWDTQYF.

The genes are TRBV20-1 and TRBJ2-7; 7 nucleotides match TRBD2. V was pared by 0 bases and J by 3 bases, with 8 bases of the junction left unmatched. Germline CDR1 DFQATT, CDR2 SNEGSKA (reference sequence). The CDR3 is made up of 15 amino acids. CDR3 nucleotide sequence: TGCAGTGCTAGAGACGAGGCGGGAGAGCTCTACGAGCAGTACTTC. It encodes CSARDEAGELYEQYF.

A word on this clonotype: The junction departs from germline at one end; a sequencing error may be responsible. CDR3 in amino acids: CASSLPSYEQYF. Here the CDR3 DNA reads TGTGCCAGCAGCCTCCCCTCCTACGAGCAGTACTTC. V usage is TRBV5-1 and J usage is TRBJ2-7; D call uncertain. CDR3 size: 12 residues. Germline CDR1 and CDR2: SGHRS and YFSETQ.

The V gene is TRBV29-1, the J gene TRBJ1-4; D is unclear. V lost 6 bases and J lost 4, with 15 bases in between. Germline V lookup: CDR1 SQVTM, CDR2 ANQGSEA. The CDR3 consists of 14 residues. The CDR3 sequence: CSVGDRFHNEKLFF. For the CDR3, the DNA is TGCAGCGTCGGAGATCGCTTTCATAATGAAAAACTGTTTTTT.

The chain links TRBV23-1 to TRBJ1-5, with 8 bases matching TRBD1. TRBV23-1 has ORF status, its function being uncertain. With V trimmed by 4 bases and J by 6 bases, 8 bases remained unmatched. The CDR3 has 15 amino acids. CDR3 protein: CASSLVAGGCQPQHF. The CDR3 bases are TGCGCCAGCAGTCTTGTTGCAGGGGGCTGTCAGCCCCAGCATTTT.

The rearrangement uses TRBV12-3 or TRBV12-4 and TRBJ2-5; D tentatively reads TRBD1 or TRBD2 (5 bases each). The CDR3 runs to 14 residues. V lost 2 bases and J 5 bases, leaving 12 bases between the germline ends. The CDR3 nucleotides read TGTGCCAGCAGTTTAACGGGGCCGGGGGAGACCCAGTACTTC. Protein: CASSLTGPGETQYF.